The present entry profiles one T cell receptor (beta chain) with its context. The data belong to a study of blood T cell repertoires in COVID-19. The wider study: All recovered Cohort 3 donors got two negative PCRs, got clearance, or saw symptom resolution. Samples of COVID-19 (acute and convalescent) were obtained from the United States, Italy and Spain.

The data were produced by immunoSEQ multiplex PCR, yet TCRdb's version contains in-frame clones alone and is incomplete. This sample has roughly 340,000 clones, with about 90% found just once. The CDR3 length is 14 residues. Germline V gene data show CDR1 as MNHEY and CDR2 as SVGAGI. Trimming cost V 6 bases and J 7 bases, with 18 bases left between them. Self-reported history from a screening survey and questionnaire set each donor's cohort. Sequencing was performed on PBMCs or T cells enriched from blood (not recorded which). The V and J genes are TRBV6-5 and TRBJ1-2, with a weak D call TRBD1 (6 bases). This TCR came from a man in his forties in a cohort exposed to, infected with or recovered from COVID-19 (not recorded which). CDR3: CASSLVEGGGGYTF. CDR3 in DNA: TGTGCCAGCAGCCTCGTGGAGGGAGGGGGTGGCTACACCTTC.